The entry below describes one T cell receptor beta chain. Its specificity is not known. Following RNA extraction, reverse transcription yielded cDNA that acted as the sequencing template. Sequencing used immunoSEQ multiplex PCR; TCRdb keeps in-frame clones, though not all of them. This table has roughly 210,000 clones, around two fifths appearing once. Specified treatment: oral pan-JAK inhibitor, 5-10 mg twice daily. The sample is drawn from a study of CD8+ T cells in alopecia areata. As for the study in general: In an open-label trial, patients got 5 to 10 mg tofacitinib twice daily. Study-wide results and caveats: Among the 100 top clones, expanded CD8+ clones, like scalp clonality, were significantly decreased by tofacitinib. How baseline CD8+ expansion relates to response remains uncertain (there was one nonresponder).

The CDR3 loop spans 13 amino acids. Germline CDR1 is SNHLY and CDR2 is FYNNEI. The V and J ends lost 7 bases and 9 bases, in that order; junction bases with no gene match: 9. This TCR was sampled from a human donor with alopecia areata. The sequences come from CD4+ T cells sorted from blood, collected between weeks 36 and 40, from a patient treated with tofacitinib. This rearrangement joins TRBV2 to TRBJ2-1, with 7 bases identical to TRBD2. The CDR3 here is CASTLTSRAEQFF. In DNA, the CDR3 is TGTGCCAGCACCTTGACTAGCAGGGCTGAGCAGTTCTTC.